The TCR beta chain under discussion was sequenced for a study of T cell responses to AZD1222 COVID-19 vaccine. For this clone: What it binds is unknown.

Measured with immunoSEQ multiplex PCR; TCRdb has only the in-frame clones, and not every one. The repertoire holds 120,000 or so clones, with approximately 90% as singletons. General study results and limits: Just a handful of AZD1222 recipients tested seropositive at baseline. Increases in Spike-specific TCR breadth and depth were seen after two AZD1222 doses. Nearly half of the spike-specific TCRs reportedly recognize variant regions that carry no mutations. Repertoire samples came only from after the peak T cell response.

V lost 6 bases and J lost 8, with 11 bases in between. The CDR3 sequence is 12 residues long. Germline V CDR1 and CDR2: MDHEN, SYDVKM. This chain links TRBV28 with TRBJ2-4; no reliable D call. Sample: peripheral blood, taken on day 0 of AZD1222 vaccination. This receptor was taken from an adult in good health. CDR3 bases: TGTGCCAGCAGCTTGGGTTGGGACATTCAGTACTTC. Translating gives CASSLGWDIQYF. Full variable domain (missing parts from reference TRBV28 and TRBJ2-4): DVKVTQSSRYLVKRTGEKVFLECVQDMDHENMFWYRQDPGLGLRLIYFSYDVKMKEKGDIPEGYSVSREKKERFSLILESASTNQTSMYLCASSLGWDIQYFGAGTRLSVL.